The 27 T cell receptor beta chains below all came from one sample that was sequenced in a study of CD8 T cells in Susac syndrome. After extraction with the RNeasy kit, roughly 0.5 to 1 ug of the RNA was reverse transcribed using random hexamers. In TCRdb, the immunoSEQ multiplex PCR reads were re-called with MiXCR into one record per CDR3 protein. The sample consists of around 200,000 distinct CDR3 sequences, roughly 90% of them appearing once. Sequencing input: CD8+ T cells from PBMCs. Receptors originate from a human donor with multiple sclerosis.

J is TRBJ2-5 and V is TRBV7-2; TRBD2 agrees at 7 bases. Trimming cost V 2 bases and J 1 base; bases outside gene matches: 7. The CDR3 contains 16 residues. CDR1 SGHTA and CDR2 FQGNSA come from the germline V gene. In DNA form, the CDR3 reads TGTGCCAGCAGCTTATGGGCGGGAGCCTTCCAAGAGACCCAGTACTTC. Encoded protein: CASSLWAGAFQETQYF.

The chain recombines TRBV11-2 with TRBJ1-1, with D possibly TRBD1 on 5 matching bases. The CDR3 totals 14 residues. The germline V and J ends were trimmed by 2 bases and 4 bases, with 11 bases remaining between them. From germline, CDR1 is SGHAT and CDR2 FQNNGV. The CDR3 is CASSLTRVATEAFF. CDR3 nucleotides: TGTGCCAGCAGCTTAACCAGGGTGGCCACTGAAGCTTTCTTT.

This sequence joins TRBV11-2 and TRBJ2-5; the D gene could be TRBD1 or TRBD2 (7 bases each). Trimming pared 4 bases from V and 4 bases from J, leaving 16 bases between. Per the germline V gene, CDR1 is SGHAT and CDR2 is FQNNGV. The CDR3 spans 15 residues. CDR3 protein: CASSYQGGERETQYF. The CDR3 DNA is TGTGCCAGCAGCTACCAGGGGGGGGAGCGAGAGACCCAGTACTTC. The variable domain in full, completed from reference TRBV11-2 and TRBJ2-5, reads EAGVAQSPRYKIIEKRQSVAFWCNPISGHATLYWYQQILGQGPKLLIQFQNNGVVDDSQLPKDRFSAERLKGVDSTLKIQPAKLEDSAVYLCASSYQGGERETQYFGPGTRLLVL.

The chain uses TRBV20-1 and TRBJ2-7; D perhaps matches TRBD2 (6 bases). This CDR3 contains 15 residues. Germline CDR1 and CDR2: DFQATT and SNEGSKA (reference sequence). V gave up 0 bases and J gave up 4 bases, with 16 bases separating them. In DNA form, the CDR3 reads TGCAGTGCTAGAGACCTCGGGGGACTGGGGTACGAGCAGTACTTC. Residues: CSARDLGGLGYEQYF.

In DNA form, the CDR3 reads TGTGCCAGCAGCCCTCGCCAGAGGGGCGGCTACGAGCAGTACTTC. This translates into CASSPRQRGGYEQYF. This sequence joins TRBV3-1 and TRBJ2-7; D may correspond to TRBD1 or TRBD2 (5 bases each). Deletions cut 4 bases from V and 3 bases from J, with 16 bases between. Per germline, CDR1 LGHDT and CDR2 YNNKEL (reference sequence). This CDR3 has 15 amino acids.

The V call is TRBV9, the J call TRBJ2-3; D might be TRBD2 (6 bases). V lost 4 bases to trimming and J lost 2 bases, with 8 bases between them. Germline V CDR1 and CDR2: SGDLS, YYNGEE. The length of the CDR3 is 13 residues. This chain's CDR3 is CASSSGDTDTQYF. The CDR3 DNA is TGTGCCAGCAGCTCGGGGGACACAGATACGCAGTATTTT. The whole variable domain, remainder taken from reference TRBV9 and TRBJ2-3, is DSGVTQTPKHLITATGQRVTLRCSPRSGDLSVYWYQQSLDQGLQFLIQYYNGEERAKGNILERFSAQQFPDLHSELNLSSLELGDSALYFCASSSGDTDTQYFGPGTRLTVL.

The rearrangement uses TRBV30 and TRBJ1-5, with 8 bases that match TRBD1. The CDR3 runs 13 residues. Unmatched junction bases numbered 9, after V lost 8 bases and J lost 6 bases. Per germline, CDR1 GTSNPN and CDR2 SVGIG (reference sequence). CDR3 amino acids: CAHGPGGTQPQHF. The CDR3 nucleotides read TGTGCCCACGGGCCAGGGGGCACTCAGCCCCAGCATTTT.

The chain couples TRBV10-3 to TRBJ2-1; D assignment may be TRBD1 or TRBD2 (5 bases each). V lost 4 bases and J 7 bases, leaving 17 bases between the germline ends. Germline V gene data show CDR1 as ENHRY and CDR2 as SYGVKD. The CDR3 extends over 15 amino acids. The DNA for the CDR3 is TGTGCCATCAGTGTGGGGCTAGCAGCTAGGAATGAGCAGTTCTTC. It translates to CAISVGLAARNEQFF.

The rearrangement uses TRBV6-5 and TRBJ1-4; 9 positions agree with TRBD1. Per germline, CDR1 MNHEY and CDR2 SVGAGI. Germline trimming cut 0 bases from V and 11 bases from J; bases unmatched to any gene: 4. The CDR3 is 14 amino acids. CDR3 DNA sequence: TGTGCCAGCAGTTACTCGGACAGGGGCTGGAAACTGTTTTTT. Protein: CASSYSDRGWKLFF.

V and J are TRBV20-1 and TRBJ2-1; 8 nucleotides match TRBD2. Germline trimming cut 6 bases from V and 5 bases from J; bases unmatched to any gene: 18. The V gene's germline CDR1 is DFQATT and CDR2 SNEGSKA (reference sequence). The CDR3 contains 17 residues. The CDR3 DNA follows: TGCAGTGCCGCCCCACATTGGAGCGGGAGTAGGGACAATGAGCAGTTCTTC. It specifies CSAAPHWSGSRDNEQFF.

The CDR3 here is CASSKRDRAGNTIYF. The CDR3 nucleotides read TGTGCCAGCAGCAAACGGGACAGGGCTGGAAACACCATATATTTT. The chain couples TRBV7-6 to TRBJ1-3; 9 positions match TRBD1. Germline values: CDR1 SGHVS, CDR2 FNYEAQ. Unmatched junction bases numbered 4, after V lost 5 bases and J lost 2 bases. The CDR3 covers 15 residues.

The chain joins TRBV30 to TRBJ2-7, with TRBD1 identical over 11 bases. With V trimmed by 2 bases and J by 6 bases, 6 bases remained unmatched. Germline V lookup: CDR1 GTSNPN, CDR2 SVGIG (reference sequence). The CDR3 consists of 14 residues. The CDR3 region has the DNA TGTGCCTGGAGTAGTGGACAGGGGGCTGGCGAGCAGTACTTC. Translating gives CAWSSGQGAGEQYF.

CDR3 coding DNA: TGTGCCAGCAGCTCCCAGGATAGGAGCCTCTACGAGCAGTACTTC. This sequence encodes CASSSQDRSLYEQYF. The V gene is TRBV11-2, the J gene TRBJ2-7; D gene uncertain. The germline V and J ends were trimmed by 4 bases and 3 bases, with 16 bases remaining between them. The CDR3 has 15 amino acids. CDR1 SGHAT and CDR2 FQNNGV come from the germline V gene.

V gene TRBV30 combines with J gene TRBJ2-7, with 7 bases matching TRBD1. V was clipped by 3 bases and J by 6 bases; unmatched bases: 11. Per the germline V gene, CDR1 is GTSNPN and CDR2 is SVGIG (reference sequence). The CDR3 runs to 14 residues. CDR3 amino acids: CAWRGRNRGSEQYF. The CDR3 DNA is TGTGCCTGGAGGGGCCGCAACAGGGGAAGCGAGCAGTACTTC.

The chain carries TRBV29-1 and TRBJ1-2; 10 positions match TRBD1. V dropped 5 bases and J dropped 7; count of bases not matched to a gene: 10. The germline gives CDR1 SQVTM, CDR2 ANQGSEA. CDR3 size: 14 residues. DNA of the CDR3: TGCAGCGTTTGGTCGACAGGGGGCTACAGTGGCTACACCTTC. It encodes CSVWSTGGYSGYTF.

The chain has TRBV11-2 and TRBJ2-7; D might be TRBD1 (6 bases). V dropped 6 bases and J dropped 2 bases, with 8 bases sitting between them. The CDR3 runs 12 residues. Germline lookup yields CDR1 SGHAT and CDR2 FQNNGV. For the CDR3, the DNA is TGTGCCAGCAGACAGGGACCCTACGAGCAGTACTTC. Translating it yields CASRQGPYEQYF.

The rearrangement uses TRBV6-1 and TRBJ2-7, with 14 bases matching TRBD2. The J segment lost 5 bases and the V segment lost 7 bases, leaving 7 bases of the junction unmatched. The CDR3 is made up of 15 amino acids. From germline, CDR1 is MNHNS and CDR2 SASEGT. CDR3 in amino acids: CASTGLAGGSDEQYF. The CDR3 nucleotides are TGTGCCAGCACCGGACTAGCGGGAGGAAGTGACGAGCAGTACTTC.

CDR3 nucleotide sequence: TGTGCCAGCAGCTTGCGGACAGCCCTTCAAGGCGAGCAGTACTTC. This gives the protein CASSLRTALQGEQYF. The chain has TRBV5-4 and TRBJ2-7, with a weak D call TRBD1 (6 bases). Germline CDR1 SGHNT, CDR2 YYREEE (reference sequence). This CDR3 is 15 amino acids long. Between the trimmed V and J ends, which lost 1 base and 6 bases, there was a span of 17 bases.

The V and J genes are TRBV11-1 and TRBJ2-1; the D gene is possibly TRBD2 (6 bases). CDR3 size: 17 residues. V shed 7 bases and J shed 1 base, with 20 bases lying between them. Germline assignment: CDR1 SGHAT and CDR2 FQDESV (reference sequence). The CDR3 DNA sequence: TGTGCCAGCACTGTCGGGAGCCTGATGGAGTCCTACAATGAGCAGTTCTTC. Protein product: CASTVGSLMESYNEQFF.

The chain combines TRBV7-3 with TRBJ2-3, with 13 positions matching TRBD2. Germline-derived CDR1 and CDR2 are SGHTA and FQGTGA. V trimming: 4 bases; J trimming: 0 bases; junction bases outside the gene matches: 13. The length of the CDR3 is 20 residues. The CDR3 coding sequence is TGTGCCAGCAGCTCCCACCCCGGGACTAGCGGGGACCCTAGCACAGATACGCAGTATTTT. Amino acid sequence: CASSSHPGTSGDPSTDTQYF.

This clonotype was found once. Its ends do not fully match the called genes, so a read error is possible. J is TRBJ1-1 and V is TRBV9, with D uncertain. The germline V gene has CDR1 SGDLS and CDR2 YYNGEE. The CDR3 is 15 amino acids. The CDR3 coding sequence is TGTGCCAGCAGCGCTTACAGAGGGTGGTCGAACTTGACTATCTTT. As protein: CASSAYRGWSNLTIF.

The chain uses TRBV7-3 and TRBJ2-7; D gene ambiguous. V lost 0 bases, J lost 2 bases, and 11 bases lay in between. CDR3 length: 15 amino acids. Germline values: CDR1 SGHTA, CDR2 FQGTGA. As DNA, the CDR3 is TGTGCCAGCAGCTTAACGGGTGGCACCGCCTACGAGCAGTACTTC. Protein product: CASSLTGGTAYEQYF.

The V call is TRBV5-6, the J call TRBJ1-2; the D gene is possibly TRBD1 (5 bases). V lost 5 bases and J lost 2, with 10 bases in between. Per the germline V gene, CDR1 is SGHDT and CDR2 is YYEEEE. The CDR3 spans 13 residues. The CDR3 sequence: CASSSGTNYGYTF. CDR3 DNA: TGTGCCAGCAGTTCCGGGACGAACTATGGCTACACCTTC.

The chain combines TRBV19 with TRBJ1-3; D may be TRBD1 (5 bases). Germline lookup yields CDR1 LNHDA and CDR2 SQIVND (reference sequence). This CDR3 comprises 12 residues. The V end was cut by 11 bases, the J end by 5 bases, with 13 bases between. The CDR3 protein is CAARDRRNTIYF. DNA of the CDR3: TGTGCCGCCCGGGACCGGAGAAACACCATATATTTT.

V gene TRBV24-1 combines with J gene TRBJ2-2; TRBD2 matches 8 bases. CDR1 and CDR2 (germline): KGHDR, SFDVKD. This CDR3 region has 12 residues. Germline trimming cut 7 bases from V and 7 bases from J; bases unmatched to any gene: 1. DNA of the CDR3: TGTGCCACCAGCGGGGGGGACGGGGAGCTGTTTTTT. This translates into CATSGGDGELFF.

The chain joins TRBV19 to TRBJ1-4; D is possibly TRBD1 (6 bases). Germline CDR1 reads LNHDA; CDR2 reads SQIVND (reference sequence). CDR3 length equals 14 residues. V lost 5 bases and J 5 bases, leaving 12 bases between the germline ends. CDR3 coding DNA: TGTGCCAGTAGTTCACAGGGTGGCAATGAAAAACTGTTTTTT. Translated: CASSSQGGNEKLFF.

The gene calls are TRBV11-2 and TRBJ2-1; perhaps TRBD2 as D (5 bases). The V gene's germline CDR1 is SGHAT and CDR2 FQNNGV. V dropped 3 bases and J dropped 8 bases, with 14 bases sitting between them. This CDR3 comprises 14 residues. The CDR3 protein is CASSLGVLMDEQFF. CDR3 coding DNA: TGTGCCAGCAGCTTGGGAGTCCTTATGGATGAGCAGTTCTTC.